Listed here are 29 T cell receptor beta chains from one sample, sequenced in a study of CXCR3-negative and CXCR3-positive naive CD8 T cells. Points from the study as a whole: Compared with CXCR3-negative naive cells, CXCR3-positive naive cells showed more hydrophobic TRB CDR3s.

No antigen is known for these receptors. Each TRB cDNA library was prepared by 5' RACE (with UMI labels). TCRdb re-called the 5' RACE reads; one entry per CDR3 protein, DNA not given. In total, the table holds tens of thousands of distinct CDR3 sequences. The sample was naive CXCR3+ CD8+ T cells from blood. The subset here: CD45RO-CCR7+CD27+CD95- naive CD8+ T cells expressing CXCR3 (TNR3+). The receptors stem from a human donor in good health. Some clones in this sample may be carry-over from other donors' samples.

The J gene is TRBJ2-7, the V gene TRBV4-1. The length of the CDR3 is 12 residues. Germline V gene sequence: CDR1 MGHRA, CDR2 YSYEKL. The CDR3 sequence is CASSQGGDEQYF.

The genes are TRBV5-6 and TRBJ2-7; TCRdb's D call of TRBD1 is untestable without DNA. CDR1 and CDR2 (germline): SGHDT, YYEEEE. CDR3 size: 15 residues. The CDR3 reads CASSSDRAAAYEQYF.

The CDR3 region is CASSPPIMGSIGEQYF. The chain has TRBV9 and TRBJ2-7. Germline V CDR1 and CDR2: SGDLS, YYNGEE. This CDR3 region has 16 residues.

The rearrangement joins TRBV10-3 to TRBJ2-7; the D gene TCRdb calls, TRBD1, cannot be checked with no DNA. The CDR3 length is 12 residues. Germline CDR1 ENHRY, CDR2 SYGVKD. CDR3 protein: CAIGPGIYEQYF.

The rearrangement uses TRBV5-6 and TRBJ2-1. Germline V gives CDR1 SGHDT, CDR2 YYEEEE. CDR3 length: 14 amino acids. The CDR3 loop reads CASSPGGLYNEQFF.

The chain links TRBV29-1 to TRBJ2-1; TCRdb indicates TRBD1, and absent DNA this call remains unverified. The CDR3 has 12 residues. CDR1 is SQVTM and CDR2 is ANQGSEA in the germline V gene. CDR3 loop: CSVGTPYNEQFF.

The CDR3 protein is CASSALEGYTF. This rearrangement joins TRBV9 to TRBJ1-2; as DNA is missing, the TRBD1 call by TCRdb cannot be tested. The length of the CDR3 is 11 residues. Germline V CDR1 and CDR2: SGDLS, YYNGEE.

The chain employs TRBV7-8 and TRBJ1-1. CDR1 is SGHVS, CDR2 FQNEAQ, per germline. The length of the CDR3 is 16 residues. CDR3 region: CASSSATSRWDTEAFF.

The rearrangement uses TRBV21-1 and TRBJ1-1. TRBV21-1 is deemed a pseudogene. The CDR3 extends over 14 amino acids. The CDR3 is CASSKPPTRSEAFF.

V and J are TRBV28 and TRBJ2-3; the D call from TCRdb, TRBD2, cannot be confirmed without DNA. CDR1 is MDHEN, CDR2 SYDVKM, per germline. This CDR3 is 19 amino acids long. Here the CDR3 reads CASSYPAGLAVYGPDTQYF.

This chain's CDR3 is CASSWDRYNLRAYEQYF. The chain joins TRBV6-2 or TRBV6-3 to TRBJ2-7; the TCRdb call, TRBD1, lacks DNA for checking. The CDR3 loop spans 17 amino acids. Germline CDR1 MNHEY, CDR2 SVGEGT.

The V call is TRBV25-1, the J call TRBJ2-1; without DNA, the TCRdb call of TRBD1 cannot be checked. This CDR3 comprises 19 residues. Per germline, CDR1 MGHDK and CDR2 SYGVNS. CDR3 amino acids: CASSEFFSASGGSYNEQFF.

This sequence joins TRBV5-1 and TRBJ2-1; the D call from TCRdb, TRBD1, cannot be confirmed without DNA. CDR1 SGHRS and CDR2 YFSETQ come from the germline V gene. CDR3 size: 17 residues. CDR3 in amino acids: CASSREGTGGIYNEQFF.

The rearrangement uses TRBV21-1 and TRBJ1-2; the TCRdb D gene call, TRBD1, has no DNA to confirm it. TRBV21-1 represents a pseudogene. The CDR3 contains 17 residues. The CDR3 here is CASSKTGWGGTTMGYTF.

The rearrangement uses TRBV4-1 and TRBJ2-5; the TRBD1 assignment by TCRdb is unverifiable without DNA. The CDR3 has 14 residues. The germline CDR1 and CDR2 sequences are MGHRA and YSYEKL. CDR3 protein: CASSPRTGAETQYF.

The rearrangement joins TRBV28 to TRBJ1-2; the D call from TCRdb, TRBD1, cannot be confirmed without DNA. Germline loops: CDR1 MDHEN, CDR2 SYDVKM. The CDR3 sequence is 16 residues long. CDR3 loop: CASSSPDRPWHYGYTF.

The V and J genes are TRBV7-9 and TRBJ2-7; the TCRdb D gene call, TRBD2, has no DNA to confirm it. Germline V gives CDR1 SEHNR, CDR2 FQNEAQ (reference sequence). The CDR3 has 15 amino acids. CDR3: CASSLVLAGTYEQYF. Full variable domain (remainder filled in from reference TRBV7-9 and TRBJ2-7): DTGVSQNPRHKITKRGQNVTFRCDPISEHNRLYWYRQTLGQGPEFLTYFQNEAQLEKSRLLSDRFSAERPKGSFSTLEIQRTEQGDSAMYLCASSLVLAGTYEQYFGPGTRLTVT.

The rearrangement links TRBV9 to TRBJ2-7; the D call from TCRdb, TRBD1, cannot be confirmed without DNA. The CDR3 covers 12 residues. Germline V gene lookup returns CDR1 SGDLS and CDR2 YYNGEE. This chain's CDR3 is CASSRDGYEQYF.

The rearrangement links TRBV15 to TRBJ2-7; TCRdb calls TRBD1, which cannot be checked without DNA. The CDR3 loop spans 14 amino acids. CDR1 and CDR2 from the germline V gene are LNHNV and YYDKDF (reference sequence). CDR3 sequence reads: CATSKGDLLYEQYF.

The V call is TRBV28, the J call TRBJ1-3; without DNA, the TCRdb call of TRBD1 cannot be checked. The CDR3 spans 14 residues. The germline gives CDR1 MDHEN, CDR2 SYDVKM. CDR3 residues: CASSLTGSGNTIYF.

The chain uses TRBV30 and TRBJ2-5; the TCRdb D gene call, TRBD1, has no DNA to confirm it. The CDR3 covers 13 residues. Germline V CDR1 and CDR2: GTSNPN, SVGIG (reference sequence). The CDR3 sequence is CAGGHPKKETQYF.

The chain joins TRBV2 to TRBJ2-1; TCRdb lists TRBD1, though no DNA is available to test this call. Per the germline V gene, CDR1 is SNHLY and CDR2 is FYNNEI. CDR3 size: 15 residues. CDR3 residues: CASSGGQGRVYEQFF.

The chain links TRBV28 to TRBJ2-7; TCRdb returns TRBD1, unconfirmable since there is no DNA. Germline CDR1 is MDHEN and CDR2 is SYDVKM. CDR3 size: 15 residues. The CDR3 protein is CASSLGQGSSYEQYF.

The chain recombines TRBV28 with TRBJ2-1; TCRdb's assignment of TRBD2 cannot be checked, as there is no DNA. Germline V gene lookup returns CDR1 MDHEN and CDR2 SYDVKM. The CDR3 length is 15 residues. The CDR3: CASSFPREVYNEQFF.

V and J are TRBV7-6 and TRBJ2-7; TCRdb's D gene call, TRBD2, goes unchecked for lack of DNA. The CDR3 extends over 17 amino acids. Germline V CDR1 and CDR2: SGHVS, FNYEAQ. The chain's CDR3 is CASSLERGGGGNYEQYF.

The chain is built from TRBV6-1 and TRBJ1-4; TCRdb selects TRBD1, and the lack of DNA leaves this call unchecked. Germline V lookup: CDR1 MNHNS, CDR2 SASEGT. The CDR3 sequence is 15 residues long. This CDR3 is CASRQEPVSNEKLFF.

The chain carries TRBV28 and TRBJ2-7; absent DNA, TCRdb's TRBD1 call cannot be checked. The germline gives CDR1 MDHEN, CDR2 SYDVKM. The CDR3 spans 14 residues. Here the CDR3 reads CASSLPLGFYEQYF.

The chain uses TRBV5-4 and TRBJ1-1. The CDR3 extends over 14 amino acids. Germline V gene sequence: CDR1 SGHNT, CDR2 YYREEE (reference sequence). The CDR3 sequence is CASSFKGRSTEAFF. Full variable domain (rest looked up from reference TRBV5-4 and TRBJ1-1): ETGVTQSPTHLIKTRGQQVTLRCSSQSGHNTVSWYQQALGQGPQFIFQYYREEENGRGNFPPRFSGLQFPNYSSELNVNALELDDSALYLCASSFKGRSTEAFFGQGTRLTVV.

V usage is TRBV15 and J usage is TRBJ1-4; TCRdb designates TRBD1, a call that cannot be tested without DNA. CDR3 length: 17 amino acids. Germline V CDR1 and CDR2: LNHNV, YYDKDF (reference sequence). The CDR3 reads CATSSTKEGTGNEKLFF.